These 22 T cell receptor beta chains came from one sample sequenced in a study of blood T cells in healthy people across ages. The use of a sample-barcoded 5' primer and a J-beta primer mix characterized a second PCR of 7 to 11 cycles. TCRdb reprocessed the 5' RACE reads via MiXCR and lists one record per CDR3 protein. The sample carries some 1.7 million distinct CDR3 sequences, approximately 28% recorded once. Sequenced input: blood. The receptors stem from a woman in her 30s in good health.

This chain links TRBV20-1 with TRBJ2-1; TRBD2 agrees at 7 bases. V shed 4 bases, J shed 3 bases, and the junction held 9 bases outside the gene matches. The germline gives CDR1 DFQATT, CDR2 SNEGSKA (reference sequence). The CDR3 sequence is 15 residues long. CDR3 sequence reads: CSAIGEAGFYNEQFF. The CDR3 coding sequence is TGCAGTGCTATCGGGGAAGCGGGGTTCTACAATGAGCAGTTCTTC.

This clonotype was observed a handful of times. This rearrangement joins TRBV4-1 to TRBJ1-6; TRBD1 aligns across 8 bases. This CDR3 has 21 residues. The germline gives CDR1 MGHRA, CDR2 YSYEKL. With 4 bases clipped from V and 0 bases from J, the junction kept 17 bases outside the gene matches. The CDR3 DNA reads TGCGCCAGCAGCCGCGGACAGGGCGCATCTTTACGGAGCTCCTATAATTCACCCCTCCACTTT. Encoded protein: CASSRGQGASLRSSYNSPLHF.

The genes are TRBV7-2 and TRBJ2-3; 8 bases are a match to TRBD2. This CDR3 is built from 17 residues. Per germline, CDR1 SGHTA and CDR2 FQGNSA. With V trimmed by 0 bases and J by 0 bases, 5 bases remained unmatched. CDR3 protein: CASSLARSSGSTDTQYF. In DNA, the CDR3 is TGTGCCAGCAGCTTAGCGCGGTCTAGCGGGAGCACAGATACGCAGTATTTT.

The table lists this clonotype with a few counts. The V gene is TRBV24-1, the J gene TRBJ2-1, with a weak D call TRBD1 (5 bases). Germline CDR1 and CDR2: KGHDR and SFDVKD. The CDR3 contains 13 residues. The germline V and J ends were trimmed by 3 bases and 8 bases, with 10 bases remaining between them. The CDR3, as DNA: TGTGCCACCAGTGATACCAGGGTACATGAGCAGTTCTTC. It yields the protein CATSDTRVHEQFF.

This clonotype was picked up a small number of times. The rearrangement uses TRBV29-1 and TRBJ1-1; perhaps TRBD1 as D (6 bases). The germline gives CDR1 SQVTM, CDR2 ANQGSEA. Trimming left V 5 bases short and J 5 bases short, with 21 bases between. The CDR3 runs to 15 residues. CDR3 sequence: CSVQQGRLLATEAFF. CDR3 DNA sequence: TGCAGCGTTCAACAGGGCCGTCTCCTAGCAACTGAAGCTTTCTTT. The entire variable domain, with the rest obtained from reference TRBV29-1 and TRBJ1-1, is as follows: SAVISQKPSRDICQRGTSLTIQCQVDSQVTMMFWYRQQPGQSLTLIATANQGSEATYESGFVIDKFPISRPNLTFSTLTVSNMSPEDSSIYLCSVQQGRLLATEAFFGQGTRLTVV.

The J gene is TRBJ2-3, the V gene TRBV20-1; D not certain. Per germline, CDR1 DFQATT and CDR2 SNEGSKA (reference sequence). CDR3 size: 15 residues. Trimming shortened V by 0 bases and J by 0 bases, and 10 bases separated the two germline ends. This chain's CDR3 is CSARDTIYSTDTQYF. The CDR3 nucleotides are TGCAGTGCTAGAGATACGATATACAGCACAGATACGCAGTATTTT.

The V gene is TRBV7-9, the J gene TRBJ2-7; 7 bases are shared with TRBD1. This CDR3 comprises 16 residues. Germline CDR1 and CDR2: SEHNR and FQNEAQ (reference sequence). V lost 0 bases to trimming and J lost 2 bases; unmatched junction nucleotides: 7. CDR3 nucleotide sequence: TGTGCCAGCAGCTTAGCGAGACAGGGCCAAACCTACGAGCAGTACTTC. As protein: CASSLARQGQTYEQYF. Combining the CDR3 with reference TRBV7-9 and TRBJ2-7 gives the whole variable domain DTGVSQNPRHKITKRGQNVTFRCDPISEHNRLYWYRQTLGQGPEFLTYFQNEAQLEKSRLLSDRFSAERPKGSFSTLEIQRTEQGDSAMYLCASSLARQGQTYEQYFGPGTRLTVT.

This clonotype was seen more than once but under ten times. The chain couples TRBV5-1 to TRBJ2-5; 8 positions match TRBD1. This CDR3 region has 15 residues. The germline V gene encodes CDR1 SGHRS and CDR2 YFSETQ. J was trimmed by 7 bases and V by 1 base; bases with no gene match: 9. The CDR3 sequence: CASSLQGTGGVTQYF. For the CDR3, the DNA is TGCGCCAGCAGCTTGCAAGGGACAGGAGGGGTGACCCAGTACTTC.

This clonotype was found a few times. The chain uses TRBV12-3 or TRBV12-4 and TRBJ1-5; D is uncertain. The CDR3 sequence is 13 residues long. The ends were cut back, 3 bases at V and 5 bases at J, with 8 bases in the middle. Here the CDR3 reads CASSFSTDQPQHF. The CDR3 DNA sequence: TGTGCCAGCAGTTTTTCTACAGATCAGCCCCAGCATTTT.

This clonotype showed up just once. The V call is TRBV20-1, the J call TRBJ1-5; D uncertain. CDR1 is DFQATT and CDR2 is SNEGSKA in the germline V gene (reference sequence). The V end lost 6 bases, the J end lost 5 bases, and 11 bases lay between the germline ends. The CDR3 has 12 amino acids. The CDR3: CSAKSGDQPQHF. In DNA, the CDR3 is TGCAGTGCCAAGTCAGGTGATCAGCCCCAGCATTTT.

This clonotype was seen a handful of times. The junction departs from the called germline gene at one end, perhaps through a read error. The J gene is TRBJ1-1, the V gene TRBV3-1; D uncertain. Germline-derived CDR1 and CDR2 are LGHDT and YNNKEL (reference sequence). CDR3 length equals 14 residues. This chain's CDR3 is CASSGVEGNTEAFF. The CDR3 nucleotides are TGTGCCAGCAGTGGGGTCGAGGGTAACACTGAGGCTTTCTTT.

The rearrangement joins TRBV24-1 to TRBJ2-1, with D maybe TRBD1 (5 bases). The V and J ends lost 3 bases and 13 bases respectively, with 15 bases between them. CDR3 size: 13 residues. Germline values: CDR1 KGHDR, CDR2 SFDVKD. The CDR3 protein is CATSDPGKRSQFF. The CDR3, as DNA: TGTGCCACCAGTGATCCAGGGAAACGGTCCCAGTTCTTC.

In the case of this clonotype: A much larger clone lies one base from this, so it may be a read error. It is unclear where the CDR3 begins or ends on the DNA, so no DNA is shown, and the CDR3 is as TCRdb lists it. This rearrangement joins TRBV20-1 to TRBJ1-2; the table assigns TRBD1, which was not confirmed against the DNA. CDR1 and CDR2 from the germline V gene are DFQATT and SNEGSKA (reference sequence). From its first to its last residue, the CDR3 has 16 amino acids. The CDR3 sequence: CSAKETGTGDNYGCTF.

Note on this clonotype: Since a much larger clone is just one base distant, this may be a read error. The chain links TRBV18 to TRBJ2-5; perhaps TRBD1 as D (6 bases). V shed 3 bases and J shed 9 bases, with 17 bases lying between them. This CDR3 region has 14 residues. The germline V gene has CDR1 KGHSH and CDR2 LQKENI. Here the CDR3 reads CASSPPGTKEAQYF. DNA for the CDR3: TGTGCCAGCTCACCCCCCGGGACAAAGGAGGCCCAGTACTTC.

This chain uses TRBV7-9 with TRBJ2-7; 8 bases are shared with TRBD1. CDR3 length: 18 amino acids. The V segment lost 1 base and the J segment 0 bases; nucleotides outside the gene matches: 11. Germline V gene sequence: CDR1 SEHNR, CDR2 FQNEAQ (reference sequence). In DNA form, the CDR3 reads TGTGCCAGCAGCTTAGATGGCCAGGGGGCAAAGTTCTCCTACGAGCAGTACTTC. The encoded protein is CASSLDGQGAKFSYEQYF.

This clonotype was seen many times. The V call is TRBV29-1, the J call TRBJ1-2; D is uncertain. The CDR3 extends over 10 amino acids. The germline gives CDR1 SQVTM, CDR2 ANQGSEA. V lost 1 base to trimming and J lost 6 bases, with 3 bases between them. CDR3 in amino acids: CSVEVDGYTF. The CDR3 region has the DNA TGCAGCGTTGAAGTAGATGGCTACACCTTC.

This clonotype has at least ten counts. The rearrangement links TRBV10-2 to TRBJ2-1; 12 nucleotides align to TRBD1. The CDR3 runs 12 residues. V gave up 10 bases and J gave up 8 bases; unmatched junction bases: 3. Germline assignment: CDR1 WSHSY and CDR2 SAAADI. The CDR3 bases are TGCGCCATCGGGACAGGGGGCGATGAGCAGTTCTTC. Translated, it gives CAIGTGGDEQFF.

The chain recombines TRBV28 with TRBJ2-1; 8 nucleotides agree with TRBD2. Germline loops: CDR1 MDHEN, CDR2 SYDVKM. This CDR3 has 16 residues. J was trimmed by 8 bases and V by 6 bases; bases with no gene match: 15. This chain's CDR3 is CASRDSGLGIGDEQFF. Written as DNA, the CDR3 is TGTGCCAGCAGGGACTCGGGACTAGGTATCGGCGATGAGCAGTTCTTC.

The CDR3 protein is CSARREDEQFF. The DNA for the CDR3 is TGCAGTGCCCGGCGGGAGGATGAGCAGTTCTTC. J is TRBJ2-1 and V is TRBV20-1; 8 bases are shared with TRBD2. V dropped 6 bases and J dropped 8; count of bases not matched to a gene: 3. CDR3 length equals 11 residues. In germline, CDR1 is DFQATT, CDR2 SNEGSKA (reference sequence).

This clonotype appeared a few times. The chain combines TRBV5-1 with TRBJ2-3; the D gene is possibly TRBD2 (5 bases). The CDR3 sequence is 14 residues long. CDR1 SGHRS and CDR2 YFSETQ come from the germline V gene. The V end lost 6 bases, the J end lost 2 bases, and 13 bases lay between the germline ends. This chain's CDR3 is CASNSGINTDTQYF. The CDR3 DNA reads TGCGCCAGCAACTCGGGGATAAACACAGATACGCAGTATTTT. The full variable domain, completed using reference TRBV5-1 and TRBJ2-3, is KAGVTQTPRYLIKTRGQQVTLSCSPISGHRSVSWYQQTPGQGLQFLFEYFSETQRNKGNFPGRFSGRQFSNSRSEMNVSTLELGDSALYLCASNSGINTDTQYFGPGTRLTVL.

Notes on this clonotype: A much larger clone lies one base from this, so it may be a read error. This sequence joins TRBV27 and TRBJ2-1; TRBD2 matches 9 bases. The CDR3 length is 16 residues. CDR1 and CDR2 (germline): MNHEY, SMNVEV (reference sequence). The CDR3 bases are TGTACCAGCGATTCAGTCGGGACTAGCATCATCCATGAGCAGTTCTTC. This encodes CTSDSVGTSIIHEQFF.

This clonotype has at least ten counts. The CDR3: CASSLALVSGANVLTF. The CDR3 nucleotides are TGTGCCAGCAGCTTGGCCTTGGTCTCTGGGGCCAACGTCCTGACTTTC. V is TRBV5-5 and J is TRBJ2-6; the D is unclear. Trimming cost V 0 bases and J 0 bases, with 7 bases left between them. The CDR3 spans 16 residues. The V gene's germline CDR1 is SGHKS and CDR2 YYEKEE (reference sequence).